A single sample is the source of the 6 T cell receptor beta chains below, sequenced in a study of blood T cells in healthy people across ages. Alongside a J-beta primer mix, a sample-barcoded 5' primer served in a second PCR lasting about 7 to 11 cycles. One entry per CDR3 protein, called by TCRdb with MiXCR from the 5' RACE reads. The sample includes about 290,000 distinct CDR3 sequences, roughly 26% seen only once; the top ten take around 29%. The sample taken for sequencing was blood. Receptors originate from a woman aged 70 to 79 in good health.

The chain is built from TRBV29-1 and TRBJ2-2; D is perhaps TRBD2 (5 bases). Trimming left V 3 bases short and J 5 bases short, with 16 bases between. CDR3 size: 15 residues. The germline CDR1 and CDR2 sequences are SQVTM and ANQGSEA. The chain's CDR3 is CSVDIGVATTGELFF. In DNA form, the CDR3 reads TGCAGCGTTGATATCGGGGTGGCGACGACCGGGGAGCTGTTTTTT.

The J gene is TRBJ1-1, the V gene TRBV6-6; 7 nucleotides align to TRBD1. V lost 5 bases to trimming and J lost 6 bases; unmatched junction nucleotides: 12. The CDR3 runs 15 residues. Germline V CDR1 and CDR2: MNHNY, SVGAGI (reference sequence). CDR3 sequence: CASSGPTGRDAEAFF. DNA for the CDR3: TGTGCCAGCAGTGGGCCGACAGGGCGGGACGCTGAAGCTTTCTTT.

V usage is TRBV28 and J usage is TRBJ1-6; no firm D call. The CDR3 is 19 residues long. V was pared by 6 bases and J by 0 bases, with 21 bases between. CDR1 is MDHEN, CDR2 SYDVKM, per germline. DNA for the CDR3: TGTGCCAGCAGCACAACATTAGGGAGATCTAGCTCCTATAATTCACCCCTCCACTTT. Translation gives CASSTTLGRSSSYNSPLHF.

This clonotype was found a few times. The CDR3 nucleotides are TGCAGTGCGCCGGGACCTTACCAAGAGACCCAGTACTTC. Residues: CSAPGPYQETQYF. V and J are TRBV20-1 and TRBJ2-5; tentatively, D is TRBD1 or TRBD2 (5 bases each). CDR1 DFQATT and CDR2 SNEGSKA come from the germline V gene (reference sequence). The V and J ends lost 6 bases and 0 bases respectively, with 11 bases between them. There are 13 residues in the CDR3.

The rearrangement uses TRBV4-1 and TRBJ1-1, with no clear D. CDR1 and CDR2 (germline): MGHRA, YSYEKL. Trimming removed 0 bases at V and 0 bases at J, with 8 bases between. This CDR3 has 15 residues. The DNA for the CDR3 is TGCGCCAGCAGCCAAGATACGGGAGTGAACACTGAAGCTTTCTTT. Protein: CASSQDTGVNTEAFF.

The J gene is TRBJ2-2, the V gene TRBV5-1, with a weak D call TRBD2 (6 bases). CDR3 length: 15 residues. Germline V lookup: CDR1 SGHRS, CDR2 YFSETQ. The germline V and J ends were trimmed by 5 bases and 3 bases, with 14 bases remaining between them. The DNA of the CDR3 is TGCGCCAGCAGGGTAGGGACTGATTACACCGGGGAGCTGTTTTTT. This gives the protein CASRVGTDYTGELFF.